This T cell receptor (beta chain) was found in a study of cytomegalovirus exposure and HLA in healthy donors. PCR amplification relied on 60 Vbeta primers (plus 13 Jbeta primers). Sequenced by immunoSEQ multiplex PCR; TCRdb stores in-frame clones only, minus some. This table has 90,000 to 120,000 clones, around 67% appearing once. The source is a woman aged 40 to 50 in good health and CMV-seropositive. Material: PBMCs.

The CDR3 region is CASSPGDSRSEKLFF. The CDR3 DNA is TGTGCCAGCAGCCCAGGGGACAGTAGGAGTGAAAAACTGTTTTTT. The V gene is TRBV9, the J gene TRBJ1-4; 7 positions match TRBD1. Unmatched junction bases numbered 10, after V lost 4 bases and J lost 7 bases. CDR3 size: 15 residues. Germline CDR1 SGDLS, CDR2 YYNGEE.